This TCR beta chain was recovered during a study of human T cells and chemical hapten exposure. This clonotype came up a few times. The sample's time point: patch test 1, 2 weeks after DPC sensitization. Treatment noted: therapeutic diphenylcyclopropenone sensitization with weekly scalp DPC. TCRdb passed the RACE reads through MiXCR, listing each CDR3 protein once. The sample gives about 120,000 distinct CDR3 sequences, roughly 13% of which show up once; over 0.85% is in the top ten. V trimming: 5 bases; J trimming: 7 bases; junction bases outside the gene matches: 10. The CDR3 extends over 15 amino acids. Germline CDR1 is MRHNA and CDR2 is SNTAGT.

J is TRBJ2-1 and V is TRBV6-4; 8 bases match TRBD2. The sample was whole blood, taken in connection with sensitization to the hapten diphenylcyclopropenone (DPC). The sequence was collected from a man younger than 35 with alopecia areata. Some clones in this sample may be carry-over from other donors' samples. The CDR3 spells CASSITRGARNEQFF. The CDR3 nucleotides read TGTGCCAGCAGTATAACGCGGGGGGCGAGGAATGAGCAGTTCTTC.